This passage covers 17 T cell receptor beta chains from one sample sequenced in a study of blood T cell repertoires in COVID-19 (dated by TCRdb to about 2020). Library prep was done by the immunoSEQ multiplex PCR assay. The table was pulled from immuneACCESS by TCRdb, which kept in-frame rearrangements only. Such tables lose some clones; where checked, under half of the loss comes from unresolved V genes, and the rest has no known cause. This sample is represented by about 220,000 clones; 80% to 90% of them were singletons. 4.8% of the sample rests with the top ten. The sample was PBMCs or T cells enriched from blood (not recorded which). These receptors came from a woman aged 50 to 60 who had been exposed to COVID-19.

V and J are TRBV29-1 and TRBJ1-1, with D tentatively TRBD1 (6 bases). The CDR3 loop spans 12 amino acids. Trimming stripped 7 bases from V and 6 bases from J, with 15 bases between. Germline-derived CDR1 and CDR2 are SQVTM and ANQGSEA. The CDR3 protein is CSAQQGRAEAFF. DNA for the CDR3: TGCAGCGCCCAACAGGGTAGGGCTGAAGCTTTCTTT.

The chain has TRBV6-6 and TRBJ2-2, with TRBD1 matching 8 bases. The CDR3 runs to 15 residues. CDR1 and CDR2 (germline): MNHNY, SVGAGI (reference sequence). V trimming: 7 bases; J trimming: 6 bases; junction bases outside the gene matches: 10. CDR3 nucleotide sequence: TGTGCCAGCATGGGGAGACAGGGGTCCCCCGGGGAGCTGTTTTTT. Translated, it gives CASMGRQGSPGELFF.

The V gene is TRBV7-9, the J gene TRBJ2-1, with 11 bases lining up with TRBD1. CDR3 length: 17 amino acids. Trimming took 6 bases from V and 1 from J; bases not matched to a gene: 8. Looked up from germline, CDR1 is SEHNR and CDR2 is FQNEAQ (reference sequence). CDR3 nucleotide sequence: TGTGCCAGCAGGTCATGGACAGGGGGCGGGTCCTACAATGAGCAGTTCTTC. This codes for CASRSWTGGGSYNEQFF. The variable domain in full, with the rest retrieved from reference TRBV7-9 and TRBJ2-1, is DTGVSQNPRHKITKRGQNVTFRCDPISEHNRLYWYRQTLGQGPEFLTYFQNEAQLEKSRLLSDRFSAERPKGSFSTLEIQRTEQGDSAMYLCASRSWTGGGSYNEQFFGPGTRLTVL.

The V and J genes are TRBV29-1 and TRBJ1-4, with D uncertain. With 4 bases removed from V and 7 bases from J, the gap between germline ends came to 7 bases. Germline-derived CDR1 and CDR2 are SQVTM and ANQGSEA. This CDR3 is built from 11 residues. The CDR3 nucleotides are TGCAGCGTTGCGACACCTGAAAAACTGTTTTTT. Translating gives CSVATPEKLFF.

V gene TRBV19 combines with J gene TRBJ2-7, with 10 nucleotides matching TRBD1. This CDR3 comprises 15 residues. Trimming cost V 6 bases and J 5 bases; bases outside gene matches: 10. Germline loops: CDR1 LNHDA, CDR2 SQIVND (reference sequence). The CDR3 sequence: CASSLRDRGYDEQYF. DNA for the CDR3: TGTGCCAGTAGCCTAAGGGACAGGGGATACGACGAGCAGTACTTC.

The rearrangement joins TRBV5-1 to TRBJ1-4; 7 positions match TRBD1. V shed 3 bases, J shed 1 base, and the junction held 0 bases outside the gene matches. Germline lookup yields CDR1 SGHRS and CDR2 YFSETQ. The CDR3 covers 14 residues. The CDR3 DNA reads as TGCGCCAGCAGCTACAGGGGAACTAATGAAAAACTGTTTTTT. Translated: CASSYRGTNEKLFF.

CDR3 coding DNA: TGCGCCAGCAGCTTGCCAACAGGGGCAAACGAGCAGTACTTC. It yields the protein CASSLPTGANEQYF. V is TRBV5-1 and J is TRBJ2-7, with 7 bases identical to TRBD1. This CDR3 has 14 amino acids. Looked up from germline, CDR1 is SGHRS and CDR2 is YFSETQ. J gave up 5 bases and V 1 base, and 6 bases lay outside the gene matches.

The chain recombines TRBV18 with TRBJ1-4, with D maybe TRBD1 (5 bases). The V gene's germline CDR1 is KGHSH and CDR2 LQKENI. The CDR3 contains 14 residues. Trimming took 2 bases from V and 5 from J, leaving 9 bases between them. The DNA of the CDR3 is TGTGCCAGCTCACCAAACGGGGGGAATGAAAAACTGTTTTTT. The encoded protein is CASSPNGGNEKLFF.

This clone has a handful of counts. The CDR3 spells CASSLGGSYGNTIYF. DNA of the CDR3: TGTGCCAGCAGCTTGGGAGGCAGCTATGGAAACACCATATATTTT. The V call is TRBV5-4, the J call TRBJ1-3; D unclear. Germline loops: CDR1 SGHNT, CDR2 YYREEE (reference sequence). This CDR3 is 15 amino acids long. Deletions cut 0 bases from V and 3 bases from J, with 10 bases between.

Within the sample, this clone is medium-sized. At the DNA level, this CDR3 is encoded by other sequences in the same sample as well. The genes are TRBV6-5 and TRBJ1-1; the D gene is possibly TRBD1 (6 bases). Germline V gene sequence: CDR1 MNHEY, CDR2 SVGAGI. This CDR3 spans 11 amino acids. V lost 5 bases and J lost 5, with 6 bases in between. The CDR3 region is CASSRGTEAFF. In DNA, the CDR3 is TGTGCCAGCAGTAGGGGGACTGAAGCTTTCTTT.

The chain joins TRBV7-9 to TRBJ2-1; a weak D match, TRBD1 (7 bases). Trimming removed 3 bases at V and 7 bases at J, with 13 bases between. CDR3 length equals 14 residues. The germline CDR1 and CDR2 sequences are SEHNR and FQNEAQ (reference sequence). CDR3: CASSLTTGRNEQFF. The DNA for the CDR3 is TGTGCCAGCAGCTTGACGACAGGGAGGAATGAGCAGTTCTTC.

This clone showed up just a few times. The genes are TRBV9 and TRBJ2-3; 11 nucleotides match TRBD2. CDR3 length: 14 residues. CDR1 is SGDLS and CDR2 is YYNGEE in the germline V gene. The V gene end was trimmed by 5 bases and the J gene end by 4 bases; junction bases not matched to a gene: 3. The CDR3 spells CASSFSGGADTQYF. The CDR3, as DNA: TGTGCCAGCAGTTTTAGCGGGGGGGCAGATACGCAGTATTTT.

The genes are TRBV11-2 and TRBJ1-6; 9 bases fit TRBD1. J lost 12 bases, V lost 5 bases, and 2 bases had no gene match. Per germline, CDR1 SGHAT and CDR2 FQNNGV. The CDR3 has 12 amino acids. CDR3 DNA: TGTGCCAGCAGCCGACAGGGGGGACCCCTCCACTTT. This translates into CASSRQGGPLHF.

This rearrangement joins TRBV30 to TRBJ1-3; possibly TRBD1 for D (6 bases). V was clipped by 6 bases and J by 0 bases, with 9 bases between them. Germline CDR1 is GTSNPN and CDR2 is SVGIG (reference sequence). The CDR3 covers 13 residues. CDR3 nucleotide sequence: TGTGCCTGTTTCAGGGGCTCTGGAAACACCATATATTTT. It yields the protein CACFRGSGNTIYF.

This chain joins TRBV29-1 and TRBJ2-1, with TRBD1 matching 7 bases. The trim removed 2 bases at V and 4 bases at J, leaving 8 bases unmatched. The germline gives CDR1 SQVTM, CDR2 ANQGSEA. There are 15 residues in the CDR3. The CDR3 spells CSVERGNRGYNEQFF. The CDR3 bases are TGCAGCGTTGAACGTGGGAACAGGGGTTACAATGAGCAGTTCTTC.

This clone was observed a few times. The chain employs TRBV18 and TRBJ1-1, with no clear D. V was trimmed by 5 bases and J by 3 bases, leaving 10 bases between them. The CDR3 totals 13 residues. The germline CDR1 and CDR2 sequences are KGHSH and LQKENI. CDR3 nucleotide sequence: TGTGCCAGCTCAGCAAGGGAGGACACTGAAGCTTTCTTT. Amino acids: CASSAREDTEAFF.

This chain uses TRBV19 with TRBJ1-5; D not resolved. CDR3 size: 13 residues. Trimming took 3 bases from V and 8 from J, leaving 11 bases between them. Germline V gene data show CDR1 as LNHDA and CDR2 as SQIVND (reference sequence). CDR3 region: CASSIEGGKPQHF. The CDR3 region has the DNA TGTGCCAGTAGTATCGAGGGTGGCAAGCCCCAGCATTTT. The full variable domain, completed using reference TRBV19 and TRBJ1-5, is DGGITQSPKYLFRKEGQNVTLSCEQNLNHDAMYWYRQDPGQGLRLIYYSQIVNDFQKGDIAEGYSVSREKKESFPLTVTSAQKNPTAFYLCASSIEGGKPQHFGDGTRLSIL.